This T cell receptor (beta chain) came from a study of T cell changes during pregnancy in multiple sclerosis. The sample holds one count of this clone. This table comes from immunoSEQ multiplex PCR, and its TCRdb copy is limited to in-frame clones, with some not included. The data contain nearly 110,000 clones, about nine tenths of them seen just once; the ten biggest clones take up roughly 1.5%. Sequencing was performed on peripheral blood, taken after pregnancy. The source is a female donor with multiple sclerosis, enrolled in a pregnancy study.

As DNA, the CDR3 is TGTGCCAGCAGGCCAGCGGGAGGTGGCACAGATACGCAGTATTTT. Translating it yields CASRPAGGGTDTQYF. The chain couples TRBV28 to TRBJ2-3; TRBD2 matches 9 bases. CDR1 and CDR2 from the germline V gene are MDHEN and SYDVKM. This CDR3 contains 15 residues. With V trimmed by 6 bases and J by 1 base, 5 bases remained unmatched.